Sequencing of this T cell receptor beta chain was carried out in a study of shared clonotypes between healthy human individuals. Germline V gives CDR1 MDHEN, CDR2 SYDVKM. The CDR3 loop spans 14 amino acids. Unmatched junction bases numbered 6, after V lost 6 bases and J lost 6 bases. Assay runs were performed at deep level. Across several immunoSEQ plates, the genomic DNA of each subset was split evenly. Bulk PBMC genomic DNA spanned ten immunoSEQ deep plates. Sequencing used immunoSEQ multiplex PCR; TCRdb keeps in-frame clones, though not all of them. The sample consists of around 440,000 clones, 60% to 80% of them appearing once. All donors were healthy HIV-negative adults lacking recent acute infections or vaccinations.

This chain connects TRBV28 to TRBJ2-1; the match to TRBD2 covers 9 bases. This receptor was taken from a woman aged 40 to 50 in good health. Some clones in this sample may be carry-over from other donors' samples. Sequenced sample: PBMCs. The CDR3: CASSLAGVGNEQFF. In nucleotides, the CDR3 is TGTGCCAGCAGCTTAGCGGGAGTCGGCAATGAGCAGTTCTTC.